What follows describes a single T cell receptor (beta chain). The antigen is undetermined. This CDR3 has 15 amino acids. V shed 2 bases, J shed 6 bases, and the junction held 5 bases outside the gene matches. CDR1 is KGHSH and CDR2 is LQKENI in the germline V gene. This entry comes from a study of graft-versus-host responses after intestinal transplantation. About the study: Recipients had transplants, and these were multivisceral, liver-intestinal, or isolated intestinal. The study, taken as a whole, reports: The recipient marrow held GvH clones, and some of them showed up first in ileum or blood. Peak circulating GvH clone levels were associated with early post-transplant HvG declines.

Measured with immunoSEQ multiplex PCR; TCRdb has only the in-frame clones, and not every one. Of 140,000 or so clones listed, around nine tenths are singletons. This chain uses TRBV18 with TRBJ2-1; 9 bases line up with TRBD2. The source was unstimulated CD4+ T cells sorted from spleen or lymph node cells, collected before intestinal transplant. This clonotype was obtained from a human donor who received an intestinal transplant. CDR3 sequence reads: CASSPGTSNTNEQFF. CDR3 DNA sequence: TGTGCCAGCTCACCAGGGACTAGCAATACCAATGAGCAGTTCTTC.